This T cell receptor beta chain was captured in a study of T cell responses to AZD1222 COVID-19 vaccine. Germline loops: CDR1 SEHNR, CDR2 FQNEAQ (reference sequence). V shed 3 bases, J shed 0 bases, and the junction held 10 bases outside the gene matches. The CDR3 loop spans 19 amino acids. Pooled together were second doses at about 4 or about 12 weeks. Generated by immunoSEQ multiplex PCR, the TCRdb table keeps only in-frame clones and is missing some. The sample has 75,000 to 95,000 clones; around 85% are singletons. The receptor was derived from an adult who received the AZD1222 COVID-19 vaccine. The chain uses TRBV7-9 and TRBJ2-1; 11 bases are a match to TRBD2. Sequences were derived from peripheral blood, sampled 28 days after the second AZD1222 dose. The CDR3: CASSFRLAGTPSSYNEQFF. The DNA of the CDR3 is TGTGCCAGCAGCTTCCGACTAGCGGGAACACCAAGCTCCTACAATGAGCAGTTCTTC.